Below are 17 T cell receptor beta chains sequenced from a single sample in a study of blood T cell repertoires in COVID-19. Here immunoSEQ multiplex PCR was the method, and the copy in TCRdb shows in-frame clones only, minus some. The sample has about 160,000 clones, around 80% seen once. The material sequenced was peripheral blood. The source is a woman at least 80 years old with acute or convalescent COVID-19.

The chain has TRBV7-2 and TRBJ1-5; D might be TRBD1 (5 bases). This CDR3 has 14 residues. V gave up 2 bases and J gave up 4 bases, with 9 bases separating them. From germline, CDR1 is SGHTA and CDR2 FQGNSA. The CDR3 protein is CASSLKTANQPQHF. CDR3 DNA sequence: TGTGCCAGCAGCTTAAAGACAGCTAATCAGCCCCAGCATTTT.

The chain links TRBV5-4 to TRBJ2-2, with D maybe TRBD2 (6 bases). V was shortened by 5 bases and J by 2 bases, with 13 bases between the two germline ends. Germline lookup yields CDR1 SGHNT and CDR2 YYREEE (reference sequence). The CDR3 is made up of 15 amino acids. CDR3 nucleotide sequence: TGTGCCAGCAGTTACCGGGACTTTAACACCGGGGAGCTGTTTTTT. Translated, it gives CASSYRDFNTGELFF. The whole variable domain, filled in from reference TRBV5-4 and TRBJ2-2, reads ETGVTQSPTHLIKTRGQQVTLRCSSQSGHNTVSWYQQALGQGPQFIFQYYREEENGRGNFPPRFSGLQFPNYSSELNVNALELDDSALYLCASSYRDFNTGELFFGEGSRLTVL.

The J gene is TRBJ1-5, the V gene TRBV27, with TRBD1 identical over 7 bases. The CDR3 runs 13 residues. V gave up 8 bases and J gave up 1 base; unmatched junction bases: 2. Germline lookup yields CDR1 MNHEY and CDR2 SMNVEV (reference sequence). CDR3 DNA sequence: TGTGCCAGCCGGACAGGCAGCAATCAGCCCCAGCATTTT. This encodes CASRTGSNQPQHF.

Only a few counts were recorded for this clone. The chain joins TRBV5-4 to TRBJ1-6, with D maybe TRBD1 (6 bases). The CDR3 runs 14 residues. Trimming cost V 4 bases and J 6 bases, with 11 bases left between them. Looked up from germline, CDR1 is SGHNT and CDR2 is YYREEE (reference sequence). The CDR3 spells CASSPGHINSPLHF. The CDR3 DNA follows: TGTGCCAGCAGCCCGGGACACATTAATTCACCCCTCCACTTT.

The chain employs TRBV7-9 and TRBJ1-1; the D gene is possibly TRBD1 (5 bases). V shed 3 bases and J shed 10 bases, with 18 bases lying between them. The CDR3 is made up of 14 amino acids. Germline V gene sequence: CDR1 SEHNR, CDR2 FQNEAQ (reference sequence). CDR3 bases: TGTGCCAGCAGCTTCGGGGGAAAGGTGGTTGCAGCTTTCTTT. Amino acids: CASSFGGKVVAAFF.

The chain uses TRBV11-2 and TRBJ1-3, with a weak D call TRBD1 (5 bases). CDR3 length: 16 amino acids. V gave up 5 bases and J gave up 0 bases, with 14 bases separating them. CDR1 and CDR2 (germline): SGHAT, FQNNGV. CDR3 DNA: TGTGCCAGCAGCACCGGGGGTCAAGGCTCTGGAAACACCATATATTTT. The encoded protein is CASSTGGQGSGNTIYF.

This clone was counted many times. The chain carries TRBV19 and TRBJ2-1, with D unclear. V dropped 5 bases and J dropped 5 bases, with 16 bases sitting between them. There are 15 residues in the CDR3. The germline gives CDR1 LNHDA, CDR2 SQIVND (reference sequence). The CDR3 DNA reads TGTGCCAGTAGTTACTATGACTCGACGAACAATGAGCAGTTCTTC. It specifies CASSYYDSTNNEQFF.

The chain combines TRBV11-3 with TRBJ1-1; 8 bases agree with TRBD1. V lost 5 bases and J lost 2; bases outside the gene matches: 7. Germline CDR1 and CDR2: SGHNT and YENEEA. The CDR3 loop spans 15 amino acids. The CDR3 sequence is CASSPRTGPNTEAFF. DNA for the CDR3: TGTGCCAGCAGCCCTAGGACAGGGCCCAACACTGAAGCTTTCTTT. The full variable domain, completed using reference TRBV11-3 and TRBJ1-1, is EAGVVQSPRYKIIEKKQPVAFWCNPISGHNTLYWYLQNLGQGPELLIRYENEEAVDDSQLPKDRFSAERLKGVDSTLKIQPAELGDSAVYLCASSPRTGPNTEAFFGQGTRLTVV.

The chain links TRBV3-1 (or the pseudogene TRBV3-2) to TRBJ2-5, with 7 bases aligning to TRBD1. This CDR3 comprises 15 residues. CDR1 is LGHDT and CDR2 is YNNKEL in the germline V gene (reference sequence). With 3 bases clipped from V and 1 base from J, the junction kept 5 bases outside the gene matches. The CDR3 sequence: CASSHYRTGQETQYF. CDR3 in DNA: TGTGCCAGCAGCCATTATAGGACAGGCCAAGAGACCCAGTACTTC.

The CDR3 is CASSRSTNEKLFF. As DNA, the CDR3 is TGTGCCAGCTCGAGGAGTACTAATGAAAAACTGTTTTTT. The chain employs TRBV11-2 and TRBJ1-4; D is unresolved. The ends were cut back, 8 bases at V and 2 bases at J, with 9 bases in the middle. Germline V gives CDR1 SGHAT, CDR2 FQNNGV. This CDR3 contains 13 residues.

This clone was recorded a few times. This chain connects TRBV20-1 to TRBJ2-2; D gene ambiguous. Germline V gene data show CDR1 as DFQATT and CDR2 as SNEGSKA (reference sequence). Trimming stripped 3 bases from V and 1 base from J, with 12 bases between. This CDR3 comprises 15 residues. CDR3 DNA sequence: TGCAGTGCTAGTACGCCGCGGAGGAACACCGGGGAGCTGTTTTTT. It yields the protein CSASTPRRNTGELFF.

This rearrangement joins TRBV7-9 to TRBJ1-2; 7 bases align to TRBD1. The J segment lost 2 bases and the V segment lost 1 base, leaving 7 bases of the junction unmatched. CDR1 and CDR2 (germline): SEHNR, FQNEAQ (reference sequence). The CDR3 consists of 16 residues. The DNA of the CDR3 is TGTGCCAGCAGCTTAGGGAGACAGGGAATCAACTATGGCTACACCTTC. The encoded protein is CASSLGRQGINYGYTF.

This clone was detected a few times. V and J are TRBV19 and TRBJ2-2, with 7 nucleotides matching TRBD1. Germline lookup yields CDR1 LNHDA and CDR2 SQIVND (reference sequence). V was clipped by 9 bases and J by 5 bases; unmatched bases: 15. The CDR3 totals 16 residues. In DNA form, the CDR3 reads TGTGCCAGCCGAGTTCCCTGGGCAGGGGGTACCGGGGAGCTGTTTTTT. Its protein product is CASRVPWAGGTGELFF.

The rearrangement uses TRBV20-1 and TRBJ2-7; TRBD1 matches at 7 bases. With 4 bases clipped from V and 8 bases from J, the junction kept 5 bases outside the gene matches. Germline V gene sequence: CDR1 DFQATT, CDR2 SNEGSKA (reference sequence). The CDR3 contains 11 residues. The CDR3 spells CSAITGVQQYF. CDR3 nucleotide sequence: TGCAGTGCTATTACAGGGGTTCAGCAGTACTTC.

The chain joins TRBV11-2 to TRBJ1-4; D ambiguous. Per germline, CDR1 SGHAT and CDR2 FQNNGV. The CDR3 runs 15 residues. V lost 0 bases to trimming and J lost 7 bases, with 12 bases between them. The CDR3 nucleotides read TGTGCCAGCAGCTTAGATGGGCGAATGAGTGAAAAACTGTTTTTT. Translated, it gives CASSLDGRMSEKLFF.

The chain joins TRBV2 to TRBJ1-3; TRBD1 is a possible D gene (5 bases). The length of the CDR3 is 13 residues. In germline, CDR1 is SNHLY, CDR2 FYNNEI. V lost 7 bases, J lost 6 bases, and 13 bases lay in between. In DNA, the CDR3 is TGTGCCAGCAAAGGGGAAGTTGTAAACACCATATATTTT. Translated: CASKGEVVNTIYF. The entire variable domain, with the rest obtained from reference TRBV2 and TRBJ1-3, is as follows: EPEVTQTPSHQVTQMGQEVILRCVPISNHLYFYWYRQILGQKVEFLVSFYNNEISEKSEIFDDQFSVERPDGSNFTLKIRSTKLEDSAMYFCASKGEVVNTIYFGEGSWLTVV.

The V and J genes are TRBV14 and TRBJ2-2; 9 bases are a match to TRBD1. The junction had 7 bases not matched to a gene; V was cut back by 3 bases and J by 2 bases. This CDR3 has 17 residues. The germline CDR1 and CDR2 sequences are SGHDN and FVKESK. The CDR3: CASSQGTGFLNTGELFF. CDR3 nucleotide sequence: TGTGCCAGCAGCCAGGGGACAGGGTTCCTTAACACCGGGGAGCTGTTTTTT.